What follows are 28 T cell receptor beta chains derived from one specimen sequenced in a study of blood T cells in healthy people across ages. It was with a sample-barcoded 5' primer and a J-beta primer mix that a second PCR of roughly 6 to 11 cycles was run. TCRdb ran MiXCR on the 5' RACE reads and lists one entry per CDR3 protein. The sample includes approximately 1.5 million distinct CDR3 sequences, roughly 30% of them seen just once. The specimen sequenced was blood. The receptors stem from a woman in her twenties or thirties in good health.

This clonotype was counted only a few times. The V gene is TRBV21-1, the J gene TRBJ2-5; whether TRBD1, the table's D call, matches the DNA was not checked. TRBV21-1 is noted as a pseudogene. The CDR3 is 16 amino acids. CDR3 sequence (DNA): TGTGCCAGCAGCTCTAAACCCCAGGGGCGGGGAGAGACCCAGTACTTC. Translated, it gives CASSSKPQGRGETQYF.

V and J are TRBV7-9 and TRBJ2-3; D may be TRBD2 (6 bases). The V end lost 5 bases, the J end lost 4 bases, and 13 bases lay between the germline ends. CDR3 length: 14 amino acids. Germline V lookup: CDR1 SEHNR, CDR2 FQNEAQ (reference sequence). CDR3 sequence (DNA): TGTGCCAGCAGCCAGCTTTGGGAGGCAGATACGCAGTATTTT. It is translated as CASSQLWEADTQYF. Combining the CDR3 with reference TRBV7-9 and TRBJ2-3 gives the whole variable domain DTGVSQNPRHKITKRGQNVTFRCDPISEHNRLYWYRQTLGQGPEFLTYFQNEAQLEKSRLLSDRFSAERPKGSFSTLEIQRTEQGDSAMYLCASSQLWEADTQYFGPGTRLTVL.

The rearrangement links TRBV3-1 to TRBJ2-3; D gene uncertain. CDR1 is LGHDT and CDR2 is YNNKEL in the germline V gene (reference sequence). V was pared by 0 bases and J by 8 bases, with 9 bases between. The CDR3 totals 13 residues. The CDR3 reads CASSQDLALTQYF. The CDR3 nucleotides read TGTGCCAGCAGCCAAGATCTTGCTCTTACGCAGTATTTT.

The chain joins TRBV7-3 to TRBJ2-7; 9 bases are a match to TRBD1. Per germline, CDR1 SGHTA and CDR2 FQGTGA. The CDR3 consists of 14 residues. V lost 3 bases to trimming and J lost 3 bases; unmatched junction nucleotides: 3. CDR3 region: CASSFTGGGYEQYF. Here the CDR3 DNA reads TGTGCCAGCAGCTTCACAGGGGGCGGCTACGAGCAGTACTTC.

This clonotype was seen a handful of times. V usage is TRBV5-1 and J usage is TRBJ2-7; maybe TRBD2 (5 bases). Germline V gives CDR1 SGHRS, CDR2 YFSETQ. This CDR3 is 14 amino acids long. V was shortened by 3 bases and J by 3 bases, with 13 bases between the two germline ends. The CDR3, as DNA: TGCGCCAGCAGCTCGGGATCACCAGGCTACGAGCAGTACTTC. Translation: CASSSGSPGYEQYF. The full variable domain, with the rest looked up from reference TRBV5-1 and TRBJ2-7, is KAGVTQTPRYLIKTRGQQVTLSCSPISGHRSVSWYQQTPGQGLQFLFEYFSETQRNKGNFPGRFSGRQFSNSRSEMNVSTLELGDSALYLCASSSGSPGYEQYFGPGTRLTVT.

A word on this clonotype: This may stem from a read error, because a much larger clone lies one nucleotide away. The chain employs TRBV2 and TRBJ2-5; D is possibly TRBD1 or TRBD2 (6 bases each). Trimming shortened V by 3 bases and J by 3 bases, and 14 bases separated the two germline ends. Germline CDR1 SNHLY, CDR2 FYNNEI. This CDR3 comprises 15 residues. In nucleotides, the CDR3 is TGTGCCAGCAGTGATAGAAGGGGGGCGGAAGAGACCCAGTACTTC. The encoded protein is CASSDRRGAEETQYF.

This clonotype was observed a handful of times. The genes are TRBV20-1 and TRBJ1-1; 9 positions match TRBD1. The CDR3 covers 11 residues. Germline assignment: CDR1 DFQATT and CDR2 SNEGSKA (reference sequence). Trimming cost V 6 bases and J 11 bases; bases outside gene matches: 7. Written as DNA, the CDR3 is TGCAGTGCGGGGACAGGGTTGTCTGCTTTCTTT. Its translation is CSAGTGLSAFF.

V usage is TRBV27 and J usage is TRBJ2-7; TRBD1 might be the D (5 bases). The CDR3 has 13 amino acids. The germline V gene encodes CDR1 MNHEY and CDR2 SMNVEV (reference sequence). Trimming pared 4 bases from V and 2 bases from J, leaving 9 bases between. The CDR3 nucleotides are TGTGCCAGCAGTTCGCCGACAGCCTACGAGCAGTACTTC. It specifies CASSSPTAYEQYF.

This clonotype was observed a few times. The CDR3 protein is CASSLGVIVTDNTGELFF. The CDR3 DNA follows: TGTGCCAGCAGCTTAGGAGTCATTGTAACAGACAACACCGGGGAGCTGTTTTTT. The rearrangement uses TRBV7-8 and TRBJ2-2, with D hard to call. The CDR3 has 18 amino acids. Germline-derived CDR1 and CDR2 are SGHVS and FQNEAQ. V lost 1 base and J lost 2, with 17 bases in between.

Details on this clonotype: One end of the junction does not line up with germline, which may come from a read error. This rearrangement joins TRBV30 to TRBJ1-5; no firm D call. In germline, CDR1 is GTSNPN, CDR2 SVGIG (reference sequence). This CDR3 comprises 14 residues. The CDR3 nucleotides read TGTCCCTGGAGTGGCCGTCACGGGAATCAGCCCCAGCATTTT. Translating gives CPWSGRHGNQPQHF.

This clonotype was detected only a few times. V is TRBV20-1 and J is TRBJ2-1; no firm D call. The CDR3 loop spans 13 amino acids. The V gene's germline CDR1 is DFQATT and CDR2 SNEGSKA (reference sequence). V gave up 3 bases and J gave up 3 bases, with 9 bases separating them. The CDR3 DNA reads TGCAGTGCTAGGCAGAGGATCTACAATGAGCAGTTCTTC. Protein: CSARQRIYNEQFF.

This clonotype was recorded once. A single base separates this from a much larger clone, so it may be a read error. The rearrangement links TRBV7-6 to TRBJ2-3; the D is unclear. Germline V gene sequence: CDR1 SGHVS, CDR2 FNYEAQ. The CDR3 extends over 15 amino acids. V lost 1 base and J 2 bases, leaving 10 bases between the germline ends. For the CDR3, the DNA is TGTGCCAGCAGCTTAGGGTCGCAGCCCACAGATACGCAGTATTTT. It encodes CASSLGSQPTDTQYF. Drawing the rest from reference TRBV7-6 and TRBJ2-3, the complete variable domain is GAGVSQSPRYKVTKRGQDVALRCDPISGHVSLYWYRQALGQGPEFLTYFNYEAQQDKSGLPNDRFSAERPEGSISTLTIQRTEQRDSAMYRCASSLGSQPTDTQYFGPGTRLTVL.

This clonotype was seen a handful of times. The rearrangement links TRBV20-1 to TRBJ2-2; 12 bases match TRBD2. The CDR3 runs 20 residues. The V segment lost 5 bases and the J segment 5 bases; nucleotides outside the gene matches: 21. Germline V gene lookup returns CDR1 DFQATT and CDR2 SNEGSKA (reference sequence). For the CDR3, the DNA is TGCAGTGCTGGGGGGACTAGCGGGCTGAACGATAAGTTGAGGACCGGGGAGCTGTTTTTT. Protein: CSAGGTSGLNDKLRTGELFF.

This clonotype occurred many times. Sequence at one end of the junction differs from germline and may be a read error. The chain joins TRBV20-1 to TRBJ2-3; D ambiguous. The germline CDR1 and CDR2 sequences are DFQATT and SNEGSKA (reference sequence). This CDR3 comprises 12 residues. The CDR3 sequence: CSSRVGDYTQYF. The CDR3 nucleotides are TGCAGTTCTAGAGTCGGCGACTATACGCAGTATTTT.

V gene TRBV11-1 combines with J gene TRBJ2-7; 9 bases match TRBD1. Germline V lookup: CDR1 SGHAT, CDR2 FQDESV (reference sequence). CDR3 length: 16 amino acids. Losses at the gene ends were 5 bases for V and 5 bases for J; bases not matched to a gene: 13. The CDR3 protein is CASSAPRGQGRDEQYF. CDR3 bases: TGTGCCAGCAGCGCGCCAAGAGGACAGGGGCGGGACGAGCAGTACTTC.

This rearrangement joins TRBV6-5 to TRBJ2-6; 12 positions match TRBD1. V lost 4 bases, J lost 3 bases, and 4 bases stayed unmatched. CDR1 MNHEY and CDR2 SVGAGI come from the germline V gene. The CDR3 spans 17 residues. The CDR3 sequence is CASSFGTGGFGANVLTF. CDR3 nucleotides: TGTGCCAGCAGTTTTGGGACAGGGGGCTTTGGGGCCAACGTCCTGACTTTC.

This clonotype was seen more than once but under ten times. J is TRBJ1-1 and V is TRBV6-6; D is unresolved. Trimming pared 10 bases from V and 0 bases from J, leaving 18 bases between. The length of the CDR3 is 15 residues. Germline V gene lookup returns CDR1 MNHNY and CDR2 SVGAGI (reference sequence). The CDR3 region has the DNA TGTGCCACCTTCCCGCGGAGTGGGATGAACACTGAAGCTTTCTTT. It encodes CATFPRSGMNTEAFF.

V is TRBV29-1 and J is TRBJ2-2, with D perhaps TRBD1 (5 bases). V was trimmed by 8 bases and J by 0 bases, leaving 37 bases between them. Germline values: CDR1 SQVTM, CDR2 ANQGSEA. This CDR3 contains 22 residues. In DNA form, the CDR3 reads TGCAGCCGCCCCCCGAGACAGCAATCGAATAGGCCTACGTTCGCGAACACCGGGGAGCTGTTTTTT. Translating gives CSRPPRQQSNRPTFANTGELFF.

The sample holds a few counts of this clonotype. The rearrangement joins TRBV11-2 to TRBJ2-7; D is ambiguous. The V and J ends lost 0 bases and 0 bases respectively, with 9 bases between them. The germline V gene has CDR1 SGHAT and CDR2 FQNNGV. This CDR3 spans 15 amino acids. CDR3 in amino acids: CASSLEGFYSYEQYF. For the CDR3, the DNA is TGTGCCAGCAGCTTAGAGGGATTCTACTCCTACGAGCAGTACTTC. The whole variable domain, remainder taken from reference TRBV11-2 and TRBJ2-7, is EAGVAQSPRYKIIEKRQSVAFWCNPISGHATLYWYQQILGQGPKLLIQFQNNGVVDDSQLPKDRFSAERLKGVDSTLKIQPAKLEDSAVYLCASSLEGFYSYEQYFGPGTRLTVT.

V and J are TRBV7-9 and TRBJ2-3, with D possibly matching TRBD1 (6 bases). This CDR3 is built from 17 residues. Trimming shortened V by 7 bases and J by 6 bases, and 26 bases separated the two germline ends. The V gene's germline CDR1 is SEHNR and CDR2 FQNEAQ (reference sequence). The CDR3 nucleotides read TGTGCCAGCACCACCCCAACCTGGGACACTTCAGCCGATACGCAGTATTTT. It encodes CASTTPTWDTSADTQYF.

The V gene is TRBV5-6, the J gene TRBJ1-2, with unresolved D. CDR3 length: 18 amino acids. CDR1 is SGHDT, CDR2 YYEEEE, per germline. Trimming removed 4 bases from V and 1 base from J, with 23 bases in between. CDR3 residues: CASSPTVAGRKNNYGYTF. The CDR3, as DNA: TGTGCCAGCAGCCCGACGGTTGCGGGTCGGAAAAATAACTATGGCTACACCTTC.

This chain uses TRBV7-2 with TRBJ2-1, with TRBD2 as a possible D gene (6 bases). CDR1 SGHTA and CDR2 FQGNSA come from the germline V gene. The CDR3 runs 15 residues. Trimming pared 2 bases from V and 5 bases from J, leaving 13 bases between. In DNA form, the CDR3 reads TGTGCCAGCAGCTTATATAGTAGCGGAGACAATGAGCAGTTCTTC. As protein: CASSLYSSGDNEQFF.

The rearrangement joins TRBV10-3 to TRBJ1-1; 8 bases map to TRBD1. There are 13 residues in the CDR3. J gave up 2 bases and V 11 bases, and 7 bases lay outside the gene matches. Germline V gene data show CDR1 as ENHRY and CDR2 as SYGVKD. The CDR3 loop reads CAQRTGNNTEAFF. For the CDR3, the DNA is TGTGCCCAACGGACAGGGAACAACACTGAAGCTTTCTTT.

V gene TRBV29-1 combines with J gene TRBJ2-3; D not resolved. CDR3 size: 15 residues. Between the trimmed V and J ends, which lost 4 bases and 2 bases, there was a span of 16 bases. The germline V gene encodes CDR1 SQVTM and CDR2 ANQGSEA. The CDR3 bases are TGCAGCGTTGTACACCTTGATTTTTTCACAGATACGCAGTATTTT. It specifies CSVVHLDFFTDTQYF.

The chain has TRBV9 and TRBJ2-3; TRBD2 is a possible D gene (6 bases). Germline CDR1 is SGDLS and CDR2 is YYNGEE. The CDR3 contains 14 residues. Deletions cut 1 base from V and 4 bases from J, with 10 bases between. CDR3: CASSVTRRADTQYF. CDR3 coding DNA: TGTGCCAGCAGCGTAACCCGGAGGGCAGATACGCAGTATTTT.

For the CDR3, the DNA is TGTGCCAGCAGTCCCCGCAGTCGGGGGAAAATAGACAATGAGCAGTTCTTC. Amino acids: CASSPRSRGKIDNEQFF. The genes are TRBV28 and TRBJ2-1, with D perhaps matching TRBD2 (6 bases). V dropped 5 bases and J dropped 5 bases, with 22 bases sitting between them. Germline V gene data show CDR1 as MDHEN and CDR2 as SYDVKM. The CDR3 is made up of 17 amino acids.

This clonotype was found a few times. This sequence joins TRBV10-3 and TRBJ2-5; tentatively, D is TRBD2 (5 bases). The V end lost 0 bases, the J end lost 1 base, and 9 bases lay between the germline ends. The CDR3 runs to 15 residues. Per germline, CDR1 ENHRY and CDR2 SYGVKD. Here the CDR3 reads CAISESGSFQETQYF. DNA for the CDR3: TGTGCCATCAGTGAGTCGGGGAGTTTCCAAGAGACCCAGTACTTC.

The J gene is TRBJ1-1, the V gene TRBV12-3 or TRBV12-4; no clear D gene. The CDR3 runs to 13 residues. V lost 3 bases and J lost 8, with 13 bases in between. The CDR3 spells CASSFHDAGEAFF. The CDR3 bases are TGTGCCAGCAGTTTTCATGACGCAGGAGAAGCTTTCTTT.